The clone carrying this T cell receptor (beta chain) was counted a few times. The sample originates from a study of T cell repertoires in aging, cancer and after chemotherapy. In the study overall: Donors were grouped into six age bands spanning 30 or younger through 70 or older. About 8.8 million TCR reads were in the whole dataset.

TCR beta rearrangements were amplified from peripheral blood genomic DNA. A mixed TRB-A/B primer pool amplified rearranged TRB by multiplex touch-down PCR. TCRdb called the multiplex PCR reads again in MiXCR, with one record for every CDR3 protein. The sample records about 1,000 distinct CDR3 sequences, over 20% being singletons. The sample taken for sequencing was blood. The sequence was collected from a human donor with a solid tumor.

CDR3 in amino acids: CASSYPLDPNGGGDTGELFF. Written as DNA, the CDR3 is TGTGCCAGCAGCTACCCCCTGGACCCTAACGGGGGGGGGGACACCGGGGAGCTGTTTTTT. The rearrangement joins TRBV11-2 to TRBJ2-2; 8 bases line up with TRBD2. The V and J ends lost 4 bases and 3 bases, in that order; junction bases with no gene match: 19. Germline V gene sequence: CDR1 SGHAT, CDR2 FQNNGV. The CDR3 is 20 amino acids.